The 4 T cell receptor beta chains in this list originate from one sample, sequenced in a study of shared clonotypes between healthy human individuals. Data came from immunoSEQ multiplex PCR; TCRdb stores just in-frame clones and leaves some out. The data show about 800,000 clones, roughly 96% seen once. Naive CD8 populations comprised CD45RO-negative cells positively selected for CCR7, excluding terminally differentiated effector memory CD45RA+ cells. Sequencing was performed on naive CD8+ T cells sorted from blood. These TCRs come from a man younger than 40 in good health.

The chain employs TRBV29-1 and TRBJ2-7; maybe TRBD2 (6 bases). CDR1 and CDR2 from the germline V gene are SQVTM and ANQGSEA. This CDR3 comprises 11 residues. V lost 7 bases and J 2 bases, leaving 9 bases between the germline ends. The CDR3 nucleotides are TGCAGCGGCGGGGAAACCTACGAGCAGTACTTC. Its protein product is CSGGETYEQYF.

The chain links TRBV29-1 to TRBJ2-7; 13 bases map to TRBD2. V trimming: 4 bases; J trimming: 3 bases; junction bases outside the gene matches: 12. The V gene's germline CDR1 is SQVTM and CDR2 ANQGSEA. The CDR3 is 17 amino acids. The CDR3 spells CSVVGLAGDPPGYEQYF. Here the CDR3 DNA reads TGCAGCGTTGTAGGACTAGCGGGAGATCCGCCGGGCTACGAGCAGTACTTC.

The genes are TRBV21-1 and TRBJ1-1; the table's TRBD1 call for D was not verified on the DNA. TRBV21-1 is assigned pseudogene status. The CDR3 loop spans 14 amino acids. CDR3 sequence reads: CASSDYDRDAEAFF. In nucleotides, the CDR3 is TGTGCCAGCAGCGACTACGACAGGGATGCTGAAGCTTTCTTT.

The rearrangement uses TRBV15 and TRBJ2-3; TRBD2 aligns across 7 bases. The germline CDR1 and CDR2 sequences are LNHNV and YYDKDF (reference sequence). V dropped 0 bases and J dropped 5; count of bases not matched to a gene: 11. The CDR3 consists of 17 residues. CDR3 nucleotide sequence: TGTGCCACCAGCAGAGATTTTCGGCGGGAGATGATAGATACGCAGTATTTT. It is translated as CATSRDFRREMIDTQYF.